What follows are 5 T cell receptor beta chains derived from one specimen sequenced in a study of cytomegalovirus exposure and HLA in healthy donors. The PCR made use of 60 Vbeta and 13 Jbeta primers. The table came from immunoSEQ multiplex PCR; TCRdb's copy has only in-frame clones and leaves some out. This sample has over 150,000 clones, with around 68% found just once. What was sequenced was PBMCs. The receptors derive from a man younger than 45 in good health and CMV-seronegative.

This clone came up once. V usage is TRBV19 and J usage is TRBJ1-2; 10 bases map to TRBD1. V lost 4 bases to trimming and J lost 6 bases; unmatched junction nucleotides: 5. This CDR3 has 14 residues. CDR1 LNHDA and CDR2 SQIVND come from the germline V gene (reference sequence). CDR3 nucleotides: TGTGCCAGTAGTACCTCCGGACAGGGGGATGGCTACACCTTC. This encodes CASSTSGQGDGYTF.

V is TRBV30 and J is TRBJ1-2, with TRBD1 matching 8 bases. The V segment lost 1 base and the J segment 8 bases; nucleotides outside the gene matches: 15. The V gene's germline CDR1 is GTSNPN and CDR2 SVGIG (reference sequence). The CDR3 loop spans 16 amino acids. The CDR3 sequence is CAWSATRQGIVSGYTF. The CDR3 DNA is TGTGCCTGGAGTGCGACTAGACAGGGGATTGTTTCGGGCTACACCTTC.

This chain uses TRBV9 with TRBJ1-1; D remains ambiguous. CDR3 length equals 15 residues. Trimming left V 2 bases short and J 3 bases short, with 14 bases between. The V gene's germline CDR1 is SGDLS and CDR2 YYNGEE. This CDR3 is CASSVSPAGDTEAFF. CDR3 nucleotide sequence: TGTGCCAGCAGCGTCTCCCCCGCGGGAGACACTGAAGCTTTCTTT.

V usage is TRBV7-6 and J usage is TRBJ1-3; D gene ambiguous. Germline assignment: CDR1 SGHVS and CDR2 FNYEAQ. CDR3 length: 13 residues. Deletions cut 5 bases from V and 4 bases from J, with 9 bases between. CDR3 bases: TGTGCCAGCAGCCAGGTCCTGGGAAACACCATATATTTT. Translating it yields CASSQVLGNTIYF.

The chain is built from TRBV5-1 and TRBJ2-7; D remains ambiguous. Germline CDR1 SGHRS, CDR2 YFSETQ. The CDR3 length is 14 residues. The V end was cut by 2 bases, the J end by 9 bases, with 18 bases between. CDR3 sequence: CASSLDMDSTVQYF. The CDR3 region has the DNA TGCGCCAGCAGCTTAGACATGGATTCTACGGTGCAGTACTTC.